Presented here are 8 T cell receptor beta chains from one specimen sequenced in a study of blood T cell repertoires in COVID-19. Using immunoSEQ multiplex PCR, the repertoire was profiled, and TCRdb retains in-frame clones only, with some absent. The data contain about 87,000 clones, roughly 91% of them singletons. The sample taken for sequencing was peripheral blood. The receptors derive from a woman of 80 years or more with acute or convalescent COVID-19.

The V call is TRBV5-1, the J call TRBJ1-6; a weak D match, TRBD1 (6 bases). The germline V and J ends were trimmed by 0 bases and 7 bases, with 14 bases remaining between them. The CDR3 has 16 residues. Germline V gene lookup returns CDR1 SGHRS and CDR2 YFSETQ. The DNA of the CDR3 is TGCGCCAGCAGCTTGGTGGGGGGGCGAGGGAATTCACCCCTCCACTTT. It yields the protein CASSLVGGRGNSPLHF.

The CDR3 loop reads CASSLTGGNQETQYF. CDR3 DNA sequence: TGTGCCAGCAGCTTAACCGGGGGAAACCAAGAGACCCAGTACTTC. The chain combines TRBV11-2 with TRBJ2-5; tentatively, D is TRBD2 (6 bases). The CDR3 is made up of 15 amino acids. Trimming took off 2 bases at V and 0 bases at J, with 10 bases between the two ends. Germline values: CDR1 SGHAT, CDR2 FQNNGV.

The CDR3 bases are TGTGCCAGCAGCCCCCGCGGGACAGGGGCTCCCTATGGCTACACCTTC. Amino acid sequence: CASSPRGTGAPYGYTF. The genes are TRBV6-4 and TRBJ1-2; 10 positions match TRBD1. The germline V gene has CDR1 MRHNA and CDR2 SNTAGT. The V segment lost 6 bases and the J segment 4 bases; nucleotides outside the gene matches: 11. There are 16 residues in the CDR3.

This clone came up once. This chain links TRBV19 with TRBJ1-1; D gene ambiguous. Germline CDR1 reads LNHDA; CDR2 reads SQIVND (reference sequence). The CDR3 has 12 residues. V was trimmed by 3 bases and J by 7 bases, leaving 9 bases between them. CDR3 amino acids: CASSIDKFEAFF. For the CDR3, the DNA is TGTGCCAGTAGTATCGACAAGTTTGAAGCTTTCTTT.

This clone was seen a few times. The chain couples TRBV30 to TRBJ2-3, with 14 bases lining up with TRBD2. V shed 0 bases and J 9 bases; nucleotides not matched to a gene: 5. The CDR3 is made up of 15 amino acids. Germline assignment: CDR1 GTSNPN and CDR2 SVGIG (reference sequence). The CDR3 sequence is CAWSVKTSGRVTQYF. Here the CDR3 DNA reads TGTGCCTGGAGTGTAAAGACTAGCGGGAGGGTCACGCAGTATTTT.

V and J are TRBV20-1 and TRBJ2-3, with D perhaps TRBD1 (5 bases). The ends were cut back, 6 bases at V and 5 bases at J, with 9 bases in the middle. The CDR3 extends over 11 amino acids. Germline CDR1 is DFQATT and CDR2 is SNEGSKA (reference sequence). The CDR3 nucleotides are TGCAGTGCGCTGACAGTAGATACGCAGTATTTT. Translation: CSALTVDTQYF.

CDR3 in DNA: TGTGCCAGCAGCCCCTCCGCCTACGAGCAGTACTTC. It is translated as CASSPSAYEQYF. The rearrangement uses TRBV4-2 and TRBJ2-7; no clear D gene. The germline V and J ends were trimmed by 4 bases and 2 bases, with 6 bases remaining between them. The germline gives CDR1 LGHNA, CDR2 YNFKEQ. This CDR3 is 12 amino acids long.

The V gene is TRBV19, the J gene TRBJ1-1; D is uncertain. Germline CDR1 LNHDA, CDR2 SQIVND (reference sequence). The CDR3 has 15 residues. The ends were cut back, 0 bases at V and 3 bases at J, with 11 bases in the middle. CDR3: CASSIDKQVYTEAFF. CDR3 DNA sequence: TGTGCCAGTAGTATAGACAAGCAGGTATACACTGAAGCTTTCTTT.